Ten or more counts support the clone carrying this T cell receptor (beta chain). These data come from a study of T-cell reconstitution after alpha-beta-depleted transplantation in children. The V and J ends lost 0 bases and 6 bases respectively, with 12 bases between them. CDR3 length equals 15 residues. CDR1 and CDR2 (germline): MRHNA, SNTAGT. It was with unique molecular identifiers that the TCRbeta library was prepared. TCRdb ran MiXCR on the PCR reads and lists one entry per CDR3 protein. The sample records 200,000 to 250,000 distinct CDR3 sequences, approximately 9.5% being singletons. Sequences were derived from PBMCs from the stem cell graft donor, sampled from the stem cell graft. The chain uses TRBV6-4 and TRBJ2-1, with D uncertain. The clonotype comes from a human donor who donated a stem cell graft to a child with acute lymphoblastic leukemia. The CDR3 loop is CASSDSRFQGNEQFF. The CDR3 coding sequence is TGTGCCAGCAGTGACTCCAGATTCCAAGGCAATGAGCAGTTCTTC.